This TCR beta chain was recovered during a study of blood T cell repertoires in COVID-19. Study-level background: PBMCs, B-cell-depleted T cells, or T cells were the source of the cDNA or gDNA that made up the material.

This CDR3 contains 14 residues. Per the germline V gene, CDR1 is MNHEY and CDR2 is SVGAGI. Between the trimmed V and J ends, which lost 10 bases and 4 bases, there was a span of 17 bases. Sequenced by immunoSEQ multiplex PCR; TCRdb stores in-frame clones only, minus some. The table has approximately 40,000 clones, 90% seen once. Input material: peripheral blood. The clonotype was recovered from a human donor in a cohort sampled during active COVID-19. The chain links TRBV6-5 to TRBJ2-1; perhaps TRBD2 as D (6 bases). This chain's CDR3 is CATTRYREYNEQFF. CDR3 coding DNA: TGTGCCACCACTAGATATCGGGAGTACAATGAGCAGTTCTTC.